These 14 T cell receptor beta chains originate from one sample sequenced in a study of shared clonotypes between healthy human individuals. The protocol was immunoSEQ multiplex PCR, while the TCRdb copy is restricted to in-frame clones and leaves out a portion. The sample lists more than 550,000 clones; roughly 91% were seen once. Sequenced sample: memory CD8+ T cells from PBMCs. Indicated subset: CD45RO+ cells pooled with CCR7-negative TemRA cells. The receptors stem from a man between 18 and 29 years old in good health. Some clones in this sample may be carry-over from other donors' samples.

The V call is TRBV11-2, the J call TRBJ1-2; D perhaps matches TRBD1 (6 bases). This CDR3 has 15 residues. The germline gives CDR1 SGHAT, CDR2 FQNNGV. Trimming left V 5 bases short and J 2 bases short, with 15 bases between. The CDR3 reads CASSPQWQGNYGYTF. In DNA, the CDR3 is TGTGCCAGCAGCCCTCAGTGGCAGGGGAACTATGGCTACACCTTC.

The DNA of the CDR3 is TGTGCCAGCAGCCAGACCCGGGCTAGCGGAAGCACAGATACGCAGTATTTT. This gives the protein CASSQTRASGSTDTQYF. V and J are TRBV14 and TRBJ2-3, with 7 bases matching TRBD2. The CDR3 has 17 residues. With V trimmed by 3 bases and J by 0 bases, 9 bases remained unmatched. Germline CDR1 is SGHDN and CDR2 is FVKESK. Looking up the rest from reference TRBV14 and TRBJ2-3 gives the full variable domain: EAGVTQFPSHSVIEKGQTVTLRCDPISGHDNLYWYRRVMGKEIKFLLHFVKESKQDESGMPNNRFLAERTGGTYSTLKVQPAELEDSGVYFCASSQTRASGSTDTQYFGPGTRLTVL.

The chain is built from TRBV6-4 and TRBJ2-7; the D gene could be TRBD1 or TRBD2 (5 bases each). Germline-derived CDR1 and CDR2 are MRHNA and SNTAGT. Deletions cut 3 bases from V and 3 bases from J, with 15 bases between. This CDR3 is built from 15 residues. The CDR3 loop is CASSEAPGALYEQYF. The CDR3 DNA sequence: TGTGCCAGCAGTGAGGCCCCCGGGGCTCTCTACGAGCAGTACTTC.

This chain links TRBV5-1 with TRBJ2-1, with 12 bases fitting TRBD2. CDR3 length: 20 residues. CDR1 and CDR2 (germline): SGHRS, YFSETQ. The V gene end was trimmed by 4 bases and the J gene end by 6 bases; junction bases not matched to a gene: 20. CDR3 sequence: CASSTRLTSGSGGSPNEQFF. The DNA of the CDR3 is TGCGCCAGCAGCACTCGGCTGACTAGCGGGAGTGGTGGTTCGCCCAATGAGCAGTTCTTC.

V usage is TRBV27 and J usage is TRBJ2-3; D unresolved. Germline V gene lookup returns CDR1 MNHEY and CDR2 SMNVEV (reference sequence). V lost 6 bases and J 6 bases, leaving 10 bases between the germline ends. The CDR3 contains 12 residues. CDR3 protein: CASRSPGDTQYF. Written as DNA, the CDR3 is TGTGCCAGCAGATCACCCGGGGATACGCAGTATTTT.

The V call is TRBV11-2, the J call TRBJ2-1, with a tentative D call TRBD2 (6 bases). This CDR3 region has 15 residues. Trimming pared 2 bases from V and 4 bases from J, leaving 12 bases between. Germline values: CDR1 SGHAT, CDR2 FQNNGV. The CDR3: CASSLFSSGYNEQFF. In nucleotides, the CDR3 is TGTGCCAGCAGCTTATTCAGTAGCGGATACAATGAGCAGTTCTTC.

The CDR3: CASSLGRVMVNEQYF. The CDR3 bases are TGTGCCAGCAGCTTAGGCCGGGTCATGGTCAACGAGCAGTACTTC. This chain links TRBV7-2 with TRBJ2-7; D gene ambiguous. V lost 1 base and J 5 bases, leaving 15 bases between the germline ends. This CDR3 region has 15 residues. Germline values: CDR1 SGHTA, CDR2 FQGNSA.

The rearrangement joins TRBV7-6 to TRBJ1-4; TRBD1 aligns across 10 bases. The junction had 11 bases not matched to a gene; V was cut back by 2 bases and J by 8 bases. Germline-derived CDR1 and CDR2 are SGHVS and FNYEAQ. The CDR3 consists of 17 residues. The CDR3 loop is CASSLLFKTGGREKLFF. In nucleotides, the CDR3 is TGTGCCAGCAGCTTACTGTTTAAGACAGGGGGCCGGGAAAAACTGTTTTTT.

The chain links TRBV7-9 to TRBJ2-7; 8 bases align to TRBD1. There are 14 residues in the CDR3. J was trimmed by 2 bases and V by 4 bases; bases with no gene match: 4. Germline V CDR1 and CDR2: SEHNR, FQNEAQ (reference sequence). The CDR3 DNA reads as TGTGCCAGCAGCTGGACAGGGAGGCCCTACGAGCAGTACTTC. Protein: CASSWTGRPYEQYF.

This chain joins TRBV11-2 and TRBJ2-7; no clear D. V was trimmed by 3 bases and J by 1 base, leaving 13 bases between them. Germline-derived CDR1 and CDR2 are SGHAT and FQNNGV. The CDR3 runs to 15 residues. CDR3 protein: CASSFTGARSYEQYF. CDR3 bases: TGTGCCAGCAGCTTTACTGGTGCCAGGTCCTACGAGCAGTACTTC.

The CDR3 DNA is TGTGCCAGCAGCTCCCGGGACAGTATCTATGGCTACACCTTC. Residues: CASSSRDSIYGYTF. The gene calls are TRBV7-3 and TRBJ1-2; 7 bases are shared with TRBD1. This CDR3 is built from 14 residues. The trim removed 4 bases at V and 4 bases at J, leaving 6 bases unmatched. Germline V CDR1 and CDR2: SGHTA, FQGTGA.

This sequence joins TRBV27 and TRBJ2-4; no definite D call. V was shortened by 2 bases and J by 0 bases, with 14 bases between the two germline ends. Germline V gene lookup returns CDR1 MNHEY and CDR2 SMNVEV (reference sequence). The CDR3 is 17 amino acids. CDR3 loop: CASSLNPPELAKNIQYF. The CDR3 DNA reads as TGTGCCAGCAGTTTAAACCCCCCAGAACTAGCCAAAAACATTCAGTACTTC.

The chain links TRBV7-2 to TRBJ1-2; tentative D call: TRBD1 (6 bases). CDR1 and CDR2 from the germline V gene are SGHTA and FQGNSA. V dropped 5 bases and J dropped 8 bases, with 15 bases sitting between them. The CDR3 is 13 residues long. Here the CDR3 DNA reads TGTGCCAGCAGCCCCTGGGGGGCCTGGGGCTACACCTTC. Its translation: CASSPWGAWGYTF. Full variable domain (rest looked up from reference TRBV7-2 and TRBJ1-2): GAGVSQSPSNKVTEKGKDVELRCDPISGHTALYWYRQSLGQGLEFLIYFQGNSAPDKSGLPSDRFSAERTGGSVSTLTIQRTQQEDSAVYLCASSPWGAWGYTFGSGTRLTVV.

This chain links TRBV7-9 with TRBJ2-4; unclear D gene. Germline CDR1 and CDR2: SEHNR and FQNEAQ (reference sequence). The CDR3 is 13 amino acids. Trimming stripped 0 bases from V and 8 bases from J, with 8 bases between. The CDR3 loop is CASSLADKDIQYF. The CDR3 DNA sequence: TGTGCCAGCAGCTTAGCCGATAAAGACATTCAGTACTTC. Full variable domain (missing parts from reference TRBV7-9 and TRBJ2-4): DTGVSQNPRHKITKRGQNVTFRCDPISEHNRLYWYRQTLGQGPEFLTYFQNEAQLEKSRLLSDRFSAERPKGSFSTLEIQRTEQGDSAMYLCASSLADKDIQYFGAGTRLSVL.